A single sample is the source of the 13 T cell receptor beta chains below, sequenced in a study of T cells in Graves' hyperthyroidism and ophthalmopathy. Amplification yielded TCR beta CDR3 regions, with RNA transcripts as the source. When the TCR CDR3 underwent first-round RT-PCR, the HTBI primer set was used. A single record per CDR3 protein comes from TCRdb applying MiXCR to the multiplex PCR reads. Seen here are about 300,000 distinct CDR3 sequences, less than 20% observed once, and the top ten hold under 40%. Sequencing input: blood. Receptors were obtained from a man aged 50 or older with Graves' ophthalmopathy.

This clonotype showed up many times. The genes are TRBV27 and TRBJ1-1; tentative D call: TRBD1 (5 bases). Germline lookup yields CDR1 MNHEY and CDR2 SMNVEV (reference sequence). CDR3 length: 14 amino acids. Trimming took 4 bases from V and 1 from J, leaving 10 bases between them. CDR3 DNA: TGTGCCAGCAGTTACGGACATACGAACACTGAAGCTTTCTTT. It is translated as CASSYGHTNTEAFF.

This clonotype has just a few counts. The CDR3 DNA is TGTGCCAGCAGCCCCAGTGGGGGTTTGAACACTGAAGCTTTCTTT. Translating gives CASSPSGGLNTEAFF. The rearrangement uses TRBV9 and TRBJ1-1; possible D gene TRBD1, 5 bases. The CDR3 consists of 15 residues. CDR1 SGDLS and CDR2 YYNGEE come from the germline V gene. Trimming shortened V by 4 bases and J by 0 bases, and 13 bases separated the two germline ends.

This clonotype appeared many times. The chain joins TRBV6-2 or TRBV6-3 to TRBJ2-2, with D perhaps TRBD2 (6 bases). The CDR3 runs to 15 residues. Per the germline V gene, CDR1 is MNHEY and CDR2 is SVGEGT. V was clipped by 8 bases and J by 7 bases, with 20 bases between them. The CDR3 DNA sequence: TGTGCCAGCGCTCGGGACCGGGACTTTCACGGGGAGCTGTTTTTT. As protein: CASARDRDFHGELFF.

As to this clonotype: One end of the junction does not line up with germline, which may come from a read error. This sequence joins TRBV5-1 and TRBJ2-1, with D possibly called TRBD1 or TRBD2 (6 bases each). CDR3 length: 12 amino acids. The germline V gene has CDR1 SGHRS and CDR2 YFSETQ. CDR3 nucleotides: TGCACCAGCACCCTAGGGGGGAGGGAGCAGTTCTTC. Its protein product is CTSTLGGREQFF. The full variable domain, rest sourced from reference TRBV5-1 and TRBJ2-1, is KAGVTQTPRYLIKTRGQQVTLSCSPISGHRSVSWYQQTPGQGLQFLFEYFSETQRNKGNFPGRFSGRQFSNSRSEMNVSTLELGDSALYLCTSTLGGREQFFGPGTRLTVL.

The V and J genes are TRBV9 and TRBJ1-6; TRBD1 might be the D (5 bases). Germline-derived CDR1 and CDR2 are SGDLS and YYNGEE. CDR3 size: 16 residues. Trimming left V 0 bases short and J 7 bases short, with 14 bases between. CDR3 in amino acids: CASSVESTAQNSPLHF. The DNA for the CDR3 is TGTGCCAGCAGCGTAGAATCGACAGCCCAAAATTCACCCCTCCACTTT.

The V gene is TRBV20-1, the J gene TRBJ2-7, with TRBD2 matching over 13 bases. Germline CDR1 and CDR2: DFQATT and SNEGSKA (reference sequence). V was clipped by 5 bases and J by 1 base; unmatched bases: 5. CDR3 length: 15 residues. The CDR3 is CSAAPGLAGSYEQYF. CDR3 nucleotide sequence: TGCAGTGCTGCTCCGGGACTAGCGGGGTCCTACGAGCAGTACTTC.

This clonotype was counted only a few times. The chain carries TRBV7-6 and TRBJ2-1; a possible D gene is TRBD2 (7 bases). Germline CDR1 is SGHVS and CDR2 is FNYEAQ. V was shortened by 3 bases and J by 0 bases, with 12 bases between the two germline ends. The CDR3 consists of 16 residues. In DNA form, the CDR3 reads TGTGCCAGCAGCTTGGGGGGGCGCTCCTCCTACAATGAGCAGTTCTTC. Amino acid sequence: CASSLGGRSSYNEQFF.

The CDR3 region is CASSEFWTSGRSSYNEQFF. The CDR3 region has the DNA TGTGCCAGCAGTGAATTTTGGACTAGCGGGCGTAGCTCCTACAATGAGCAGTTCTTC. J is TRBJ2-1 and V is TRBV25-1; 11 bases align to TRBD2. CDR3 length: 19 amino acids. Germline V gene lookup returns CDR1 MGHDK and CDR2 SYGVNS. Trimming at V came to 1 base and at J to 0 bases, leaving 8 bases not matched to a gene. The full variable domain, in which reference TRBV25-1 and TRBJ2-1 provide the parts outside the CDR3, is EADIYQTPRYLVIGTGKKITLECSQTMGHDKMYWYQQDPGMELHLIHYSYGVNSTEKGDLSSESTVSRIRTEHFPLTLESARPSHTSQYLCASSEFWTSGRSSYNEQFFGPGTRLTVL.

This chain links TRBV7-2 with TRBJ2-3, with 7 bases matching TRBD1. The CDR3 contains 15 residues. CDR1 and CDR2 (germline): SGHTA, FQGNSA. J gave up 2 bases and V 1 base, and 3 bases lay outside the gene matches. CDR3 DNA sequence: TGTGCCAGCAGCTTAGAACAGGGGACCACAGATACGCAGTATTTT. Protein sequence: CASSLEQGTTDTQYF.

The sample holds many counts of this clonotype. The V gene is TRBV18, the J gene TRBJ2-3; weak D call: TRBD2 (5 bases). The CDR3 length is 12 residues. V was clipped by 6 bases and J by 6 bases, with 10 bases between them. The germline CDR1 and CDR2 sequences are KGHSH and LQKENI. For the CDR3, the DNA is TGTGCCAGCTCCAACTCGGGGGATACGCAGTATTTT. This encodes CASSNSGDTQYF.

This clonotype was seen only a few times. CDR3 sequence: CASSLRGAGGAGTGELFF. Written as DNA, the CDR3 is TGTGCCAGCAGCCTCCGGGGAGCGGGAGGCGCAGGGACCGGGGAGCTGTTTTTT. The V gene is TRBV6-4, the J gene TRBJ2-2, with 9 bases that match TRBD2. The germline V gene has CDR1 MRHNA and CDR2 SNTAGT. The CDR3 runs 18 residues. With 6 bases clipped from V and 5 bases from J, the junction kept 16 bases outside the gene matches.

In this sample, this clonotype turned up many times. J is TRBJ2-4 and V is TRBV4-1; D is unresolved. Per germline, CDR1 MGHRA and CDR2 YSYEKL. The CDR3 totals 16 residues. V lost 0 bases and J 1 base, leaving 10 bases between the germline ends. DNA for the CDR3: TGCGCCAGCAGCCAAGATAAGGGTGCGGCCAAAAACATTCAGTACTTC. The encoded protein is CASSQDKGAAKNIQYF.

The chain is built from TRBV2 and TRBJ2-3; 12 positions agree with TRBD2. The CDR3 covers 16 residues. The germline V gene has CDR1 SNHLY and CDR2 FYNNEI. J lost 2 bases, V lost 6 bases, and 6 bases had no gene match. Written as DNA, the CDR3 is TGTGCCAGCAGGTCAGGACTAGCGGGGTACACAGATACGCAGTATTTT. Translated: CASRSGLAGYTDTQYF.